The 3 T cell receptor beta chains below were found in one sample sequenced in a study of T cells in Graves' hyperthyroidism and ophthalmopathy. RNA transcripts were the template for amplifying TCR beta CDR3 regions. Initially, a first-round RT-PCR of the TCR CDR3 employed the HTBI primer set. TCRdb re-analysed the multiplex PCR reads in MiXCR, keeping a single row per CDR3 protein. The table shows 350,000 to 400,000 distinct CDR3 sequences, with 15% occurring only once. The specimen sequenced was blood. The receptor set was obtained from a woman aged 25-40 years with Graves' hyperthyroidism.

At least ten counts were recorded for this clonotype. The rearrangement uses TRBV18 and TRBJ2-7; tentative D call: TRBD2 (7 bases). The CDR3 has 15 residues. Germline-derived CDR1 and CDR2 are KGHSH and LQKENI. V gave up 6 bases and J gave up 4 bases, with 19 bases separating them. CDR3 sequence: CASSGGPGGAYEQYF. For the CDR3, the DNA is TGTGCCAGCTCGGGGGGCCCGGGGGGAGCATACGAGCAGTACTTC.

This clonotype has at least ten counts. The CDR3, as DNA: TGTGCCAGCTCACCACCTCGGGTTAATCAGCCCCAGCATTTT. Translating it yields CASSPPRVNQPQHF. The chain has TRBV18 and TRBJ1-5, with D unresolved. V dropped 0 bases and J dropped 4 bases, with 7 bases sitting between them. CDR1 is KGHSH, CDR2 LQKENI, per germline. The CDR3 length is 14 residues.

This clonotype has only a few counts. The V gene is TRBV7-2, the J gene TRBJ2-3; TRBD1 matches at 12 bases. The CDR3 consists of 19 residues. The germline V gene has CDR1 SGHTA and CDR2 FQGNSA. V trimming: 1 base; J trimming: 0 bases; junction bases outside the gene matches: 8. The CDR3 is CASSLVGTGGYTSTDTQYF. CDR3 in DNA: TGTGCCAGCAGCTTAGTTGGGACAGGGGGCTATACTAGCACAGATACGCAGTATTTT.